Listed here are 27 T cell receptor beta chains from one sample, sequenced in a study of HIV-infected children after antiretroviral therapy interruption. Stated treatment: PENTA 11 planned treatment interruption arm or continuous ART arm. The TCR library was built from RNA with a 3' RACE protocol and unique molecular identifiers. Via MiXCR, TCRdb re-called the 3' RACE reads, giving one row per CDR3 protein. Here the sample spans approximately 96,000 distinct CDR3 sequences, roughly 6.7% being singletons. The sequences come from CD45RA+ CD4+ T cells from PBMCs, pooled from several time points, collected from a donor given antiretroviral therapy, either interrupted or continuous. This sample's subset: naive CD4+ CD45RA+ CD45RO- T cells. These TCRs come from a pool of human donors with HIV.

This clonotype was found a few times. This chain links TRBV10-3 with TRBJ1-6, with D unresolved. With 7 bases removed from V and 6 bases from J, the gap between germline ends came to 13 bases. CDR1 is ENHRY, CDR2 SYGVKD, per germline. The CDR3 runs 14 residues. The CDR3 is CAITRLPANSPLHF. The CDR3 DNA reads as TGTGCCATCACCCGACTCCCGGCTAATTCACCCCTCCACTTT.

This clonotype was observed at least ten times. This rearrangement joins TRBV24-1 to TRBJ2-2, with 13 bases fitting TRBD2. Germline V lookup: CDR1 KGHDR, CDR2 SFDVKD. Losses at the gene ends were 3 bases for V and 6 bases for J; bases not matched to a gene: 12. The CDR3 length is 19 residues. In nucleotides, the CDR3 is TGTGCCACCAGTGATCCCCAACACGGACTAGCGGGAGTCCCCGGGGAGCTGTTTTTT. Translation gives CATSDPQHGLAGVPGELFF.

This clonotype was detected many times. The CDR3 bases are TGTGCCAGCAGCGAAGCCTTCGGGGACAGGGGGCGGGATGAGCAGTTCTTC. It yields the protein CASSEAFGDRGRDEQFF. The chain couples TRBV9 to TRBJ2-1; 12 bases map to TRBD1. The ends lost 3 bases at V and 8 bases at J; junction bases unmatched: 12. Germline CDR1 is SGDLS and CDR2 is YYNGEE. The length of the CDR3 is 17 residues.

This clonotype was seen at least ten times. This chain connects TRBV7-8 to TRBJ2-7; D is unclear. The V end lost 1 base, the J end lost 0 bases, and 13 bases lay between the germline ends. Germline loops: CDR1 SGHVS, CDR2 FQNEAQ. The CDR3 is 16 residues long. CDR3 nucleotides: TGTGCCAGCAGCTTAGTGGGCGCGGCTAGCTCCTACGAGCAGTACTTC. The encoded protein is CASSLVGAASSYEQYF.

This clonotype was seen at least ten times. This chain joins TRBV6-6 and TRBJ1-5; maybe TRBD1 (6 bases). Trimming pared 7 bases from V and 6 bases from J, leaving 16 bases between. The CDR3 is 14 residues long. Germline CDR1 and CDR2: MNHNY and SVGAGI (reference sequence). The CDR3 is CASTTIRGGQPQHF. CDR3 DNA sequence: TGTGCCAGCACTACCATCAGGGGTGGTCAGCCCCAGCATTTT.

This clonotype has at least ten counts. The CDR3 spells CASSNTGSTGELFF. DNA of the CDR3: TGTGCCAGCAGTAATACAGGGTCCACCGGGGAGCTGTTTTTT. This chain uses TRBV12-3 or TRBV12-4 with TRBJ2-2; possibly TRBD1 for D (6 bases). The CDR3 extends over 14 amino acids. V was clipped by 5 bases and J by 4 bases, with 11 bases between them.

This clonotype was seen ten or more times. The CDR3 DNA sequence: TGCAGTGCTCGAGTAGGGACAGTTTCCACCGGGGAGCTGTTTTTT. Protein sequence: CSARVGTVSTGELFF. This chain joins TRBV20-1 and TRBJ2-2, with TRBD1 matching over 7 bases. This CDR3 has 15 amino acids. V lost 5 bases to trimming and J lost 4 bases; unmatched junction nucleotides: 10. CDR1 is DFQATT and CDR2 is SNEGSKA in the germline V gene (reference sequence).

This clonotype was seen many times. The CDR3 sequence: CASSLVGFSGANVLTF. CDR3 coding DNA: TGCGCCAGCAGCTTGGTGGGGTTCTCTGGGGCCAACGTCCTGACTTTC. This chain connects TRBV5-1 to TRBJ2-6; D is unclear. Germline V gene lookup returns CDR1 SGHRS and CDR2 YFSETQ. The germline V and J ends were trimmed by 0 bases and 0 bases, with 7 bases remaining between them. The CDR3 sequence is 16 residues long.

The V call is TRBV6-5, the J call TRBJ2-3; perhaps D is TRBD1 or TRBD2 (5 bases each). This CDR3 has 12 residues. Germline assignment: CDR1 MNHEY and CDR2 SVGAGI. V lost 6 bases and J lost 7, with 11 bases in between. CDR3 sequence: CASRLGPNTQYF. The CDR3 coding sequence is TGTGCCAGCAGACTGGGACCAAATACGCAGTATTTT.

This clonotype has a count of ten or more. This chain joins TRBV5-4 and TRBJ1-1, with no clear D. The CDR3 extends over 15 amino acids. Trimming pared 3 bases from V and 0 bases from J, leaving 12 bases between. CDR1 is SGHNT and CDR2 is YYREEE in the germline V gene (reference sequence). The CDR3 loop is CASSSAKTLNTEAFF. CDR3 sequence (DNA): TGTGCCAGCAGCTCCGCCAAAACCCTGAACACTGAAGCTTTCTTT.

This clonotype came up many times. The chain recombines TRBV19 with TRBJ2-7; TRBD2 matches at 9 bases. The V segment lost 1 base and the J segment 5 bases; nucleotides outside the gene matches: 9. Germline lookup yields CDR1 LNHDA and CDR2 SQIVND (reference sequence). The CDR3 has 16 amino acids. In DNA, the CDR3 is TGTGCCAGTAGTATAGCGCGGGCTAGCGGGAACCACGAGCAGTACTTC. Protein: CASSIARASGNHEQYF.

This clonotype was seen many times. The chain employs TRBV28 and TRBJ2-7; D possibly corresponds to TRBD1 (6 bases). V lost 5 bases and J lost 7, with 18 bases in between. CDR1 and CDR2 (germline): MDHEN, SYDVKM. The CDR3 is 14 amino acids. CDR3 DNA sequence: TGTGCCAGCAGTCTCCCGGACAGTGGTAGGGAGCAGTACTTC. Translated, it gives CASSLPDSGREQYF.

This chain links TRBV4-2 with TRBJ2-7, with TRBD1 identical over 7 bases. The trim removed 1 base at V and 4 bases at J, leaving 1 base unmatched. Germline V CDR1 and CDR2: LGHNA, YNFKEQ. The CDR3 has 13 residues. The CDR3 protein is CASSQGGQYEQYF. CDR3 coding DNA: TGTGCCAGCAGCCAAGGGGGACAGTACGAGCAGTACTTC.

This clonotype was detected ten times or more. This chain connects TRBV29-1 to TRBJ2-1; 8 bases are shared with TRBD2. The CDR3 sequence is 13 residues long. The ends lost 6 bases at V and 6 bases at J; junction bases unmatched: 7. Germline V CDR1 and CDR2: SQVTM, ANQGSEA. CDR3 nucleotides: TGCAGCGTAATAGCGGGGAGTATCAATGAGCAGTTCTTC. It translates to CSVIAGSINEQFF.

This clonotype was detected many times. V gene TRBV3-1 combines with J gene TRBJ2-2; D unclear. Germline V gene data show CDR1 as LGHDT and CDR2 as YNNKEL (reference sequence). V lost 4 bases, J lost 3 bases, and 12 bases lay in between. This CDR3 contains 15 residues. Written as DNA, the CDR3 is TGTGCCAGCAGCCCTATGAACAGCTACACCGGGGAGCTGTTTTTT. This codes for CASSPMNSYTGELFF.

The V and J genes are TRBV6-6 and TRBJ1-5; a possible D gene is TRBD1 (5 bases). V lost 11 bases and J 0 bases, leaving 17 bases between the germline ends. The CDR3 extends over 15 amino acids. CDR1 MNHNY and CDR2 SVGAGI come from the germline V gene (reference sequence). CDR3 coding DNA: TGTGCCGCTGCCCGGGGGGGACGTAGCAATCAGCCCCAGCATTTT. This codes for CAAARGGRSNQPQHF.

At least ten counts were recorded for this clonotype. This chain connects TRBV7-9 to TRBJ1-4, with D perhaps TRBD1 (5 bases). Germline CDR1 is SEHNR and CDR2 is FQNEAQ (reference sequence). Trimming shortened V by 4 bases and J by 0 bases, and 9 bases separated the two germline ends. This CDR3 spans 15 amino acids. This chain's CDR3 is CASSSGRATNEKLFF. CDR3 bases: TGTGCCAGCAGCTCCGGCAGGGCAACTAATGAAAAACTGTTTTTT.

To note about this clonotype: One end of the junction varies from germline; a read error may be responsible. The genes are TRBV12-5 and TRBJ2-1; D is tentatively TRBD1 or TRBD2 (5 bases each). Per the germline V gene, CDR1 is LGHNT and CDR2 is FRNRAP. The CDR3 is 17 amino acids. This CDR3 reads CASSRIRGLVSYNELFF. The CDR3 DNA sequence: TGTGCCAGCAGTCGGATACGGGGCCTCGTCTCCTACAATGAGCTGTTCTTC.

This clonotype was found many times. This sequence joins TRBV27 and TRBJ1-2; a possible D gene is TRBD1 (5 bases). The germline V gene has CDR1 MNHEY and CDR2 SMNVEV (reference sequence). The CDR3 spans 14 residues. With 4 bases removed from V and 8 bases from J, the gap between germline ends came to 17 bases. The CDR3 here is CASSSGFWGGGYTF. CDR3 bases: TGTGCCAGCAGTTCCGGTTTTTGGGGCGGCGGCTACACCTTC.

Ten or more counts support this clonotype. In nucleotides, the CDR3 is TGTGCCAGCAGCTTAAATGGGGGGCGGACCGGGGAGCTGTTTTTT. Protein product: CASSLNGGRTGELFF. The V and J genes are TRBV7-3 and TRBJ2-2, with D perhaps assigned TRBD1 or TRBD2 (6 bases each). Germline V gene lookup returns CDR1 SGHTA and CDR2 FQGTGA. The V end lost 1 base, the J end lost 5 bases, and 11 bases lay between the germline ends. This CDR3 spans 15 amino acids. Based on the CDR3 plus reference TRBV7-3 and TRBJ2-2, the full variable domain is GAGVSQTPSNKVTEKGKYVELRCDPISGHTALYWYRQSLGQGPEFLIYFQGTGAADDSGLPNDRFFAVRPEGSVSTLKIQRTERGDSAVYLCASSLNGGRTGELFFGEGSRLTVL.

The V call is TRBV20-1, the J call TRBJ2-1; TRBD2 matches at 8 bases. With 5 bases clipped from V and 8 bases from J, the junction kept 8 bases outside the gene matches. There are 13 residues in the CDR3. The germline V gene has CDR1 DFQATT and CDR2 SNEGSKA (reference sequence). CDR3 coding DNA: TGCAGTGCTCCCTTTACTAGCGGAGATGAGCAGTTCTTC. Protein product: CSAPFTSGDEQFF.

This clonotype was recorded many times. The CDR3 nucleotides read TGCAGTGCTCCTTATAAGACAGTGATCACAGATACGCAGTATTTT. Its translation: CSAPYKTVITDTQYF. The rearrangement links TRBV20-1 to TRBJ2-3; possible D gene TRBD1, 5 bases. In germline, CDR1 is DFQATT, CDR2 SNEGSKA (reference sequence). The V end was cut by 5 bases, the J end by 2 bases, with 17 bases between. This CDR3 has 15 amino acids.

This clonotype was detected ten times or more. The gene calls are TRBV19 and TRBJ2-3; D gene unclear. CDR1 LNHDA and CDR2 SQIVND come from the germline V gene (reference sequence). The CDR3 is 14 residues long. Trimming cost V 4 bases and J 2 bases, with 10 bases left between them. The CDR3 here is CASSTGGNTDTQYF. The CDR3 coding sequence is TGTGCCAGTAGTACTGGTGGGAACACAGATACGCAGTATTTT.

For this clonotype: It may be a read error: a sequence one base away is much more abundant. The V and J genes are TRBV24-1 and TRBJ2-6; 7 bases are a match to TRBD2. Per germline, CDR1 KGHDR and CDR2 SFDVKD. The CDR3 consists of 15 residues. CDR3 DNA sequence: TGTGCCGCCAGTGGGGGGGGTACGGGGGCCAACGTCCTGACTTTC. It yields the protein CAASGGGTGANVLTF.

Remarks on this clonotype: This may arise from a read error, as a much more abundant clone is one base away. The CDR3 region is CASSLARGQETLYF. CDR3 DNA sequence: TGTGCCAGCAGTTTGGCCAGGGGGCAAGAGACCCTGTACTTC. The chain joins TRBV5-4 to TRBJ2-5, with 8 bases matching TRBD1. Germline CDR1 reads SGHNT; CDR2 reads YYREEE (reference sequence). CDR3 length: 14 amino acids.

This clonotype showed up just a few times. The chain combines TRBV2 with TRBJ1-3; the D is unclear. This CDR3 has 17 amino acids. V lost 0 bases, J lost 2 bases, and 14 bases lay in between. CDR1 is SNHLY and CDR2 is FYNNEI in the germline V gene. The chain's CDR3 is CASSEALRISTGNTIYF. As DNA, the CDR3 is TGTGCCAGCAGTGAAGCTTTGAGGATTTCAACTGGAAACACCATATATTTT.

This clonotype has ten or more counts. The genes are TRBV7-2 and TRBJ2-7; 16 bases line up with TRBD2. Germline V lookup: CDR1 SGHTA, CDR2 FQGNSA. V shed 4 bases and J 4 bases; nucleotides not matched to a gene: 7. The CDR3 sequence is 17 residues long. CDR3 bases: TGTGCCAGCAGCTCTGGGACTAGCGGGGGGGGGCGGTACGAGCAGTACTTC. Its protein is CASSSGTSGGGRYEQYF.